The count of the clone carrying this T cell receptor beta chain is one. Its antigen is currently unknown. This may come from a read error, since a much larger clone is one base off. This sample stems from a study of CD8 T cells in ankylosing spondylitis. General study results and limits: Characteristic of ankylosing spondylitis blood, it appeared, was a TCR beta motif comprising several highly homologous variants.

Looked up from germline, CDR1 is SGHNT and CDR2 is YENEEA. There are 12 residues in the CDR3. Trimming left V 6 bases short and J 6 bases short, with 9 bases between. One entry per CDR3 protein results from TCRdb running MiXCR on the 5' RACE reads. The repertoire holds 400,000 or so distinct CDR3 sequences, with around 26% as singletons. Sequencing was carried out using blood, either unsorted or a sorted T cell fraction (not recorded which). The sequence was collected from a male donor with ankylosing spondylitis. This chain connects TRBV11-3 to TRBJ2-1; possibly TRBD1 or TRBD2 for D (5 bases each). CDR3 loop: CASRGPANEQFF. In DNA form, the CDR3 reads TGTGCCAGCAGGGGACCCGCCAATGAGCAGTTCTTC. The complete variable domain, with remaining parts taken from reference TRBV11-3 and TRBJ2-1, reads EAGVVQSPRYKIIEKKQPVAFWCNPISGHNTLYWYLQNLGQGPELLIRYENEEAVDDSQLPKDRFSAERLKGVDSTLKIQPAELGDSAVYLCASRGPANEQFFGPGTRLTVL.